This T cell receptor (beta chain) was profiled in a study of blood T cell repertoires in COVID-19. CDR3 length: 17 amino acids. Clones were sequenced by immunoSEQ multiplex PCR, and TCRdb holds only the in-frame ones, with some missing. The data hold roughly 250,000 clones, with about nine tenths observed a single time. The clonotype comes from a man younger than 45 with COVID-19, enrolled during active disease. The chain couples TRBV21-1 to TRBJ2-4; the D call of TRBD2 is as the table states it, not checked on the DNA. TRBV21-1 is described as a pseudogene. Source material: peripheral blood. CDR3 sequence: CASSKCSGGLAKNIQYF. The CDR3 bases are TGTGCCAGCAGCAAATGCAGCGGGGGCCTAGCCAAAAACATTCAGTACTTC.